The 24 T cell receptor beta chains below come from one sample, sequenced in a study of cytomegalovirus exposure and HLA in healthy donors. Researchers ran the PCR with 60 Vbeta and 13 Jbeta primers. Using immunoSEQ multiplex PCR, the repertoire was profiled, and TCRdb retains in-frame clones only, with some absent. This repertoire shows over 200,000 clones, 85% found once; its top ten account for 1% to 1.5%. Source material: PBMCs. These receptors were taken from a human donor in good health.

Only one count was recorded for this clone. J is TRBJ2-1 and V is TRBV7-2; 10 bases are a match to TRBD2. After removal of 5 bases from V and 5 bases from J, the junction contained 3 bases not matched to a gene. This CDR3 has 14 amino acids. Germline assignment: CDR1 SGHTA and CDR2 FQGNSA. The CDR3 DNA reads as TGTGCCAGCAGCGGGACTAGCGTCCACAATGAGCAGTTCTTC. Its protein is CASSGTSVHNEQFF.

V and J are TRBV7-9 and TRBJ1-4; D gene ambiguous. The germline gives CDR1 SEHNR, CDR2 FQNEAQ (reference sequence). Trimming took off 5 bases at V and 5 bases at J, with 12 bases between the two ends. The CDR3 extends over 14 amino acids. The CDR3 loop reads CASSSSTGNEKLFF. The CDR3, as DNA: TGTGCCAGCAGCAGCTCCACGGGGAATGAAAAACTGTTTTTT.

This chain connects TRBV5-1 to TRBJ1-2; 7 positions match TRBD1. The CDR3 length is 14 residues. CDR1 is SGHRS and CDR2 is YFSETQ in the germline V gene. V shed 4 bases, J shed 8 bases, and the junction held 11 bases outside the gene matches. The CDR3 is CASSTKTGSDGYTF. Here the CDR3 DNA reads TGCGCCAGCAGCACAAAGACAGGGTCGGACGGCTACACCTTC.

CDR3 amino acids: CASSRENTGELFF. The CDR3 coding sequence is TGTGCCAGCAGCAGGGAGAACACCGGGGAGCTGTTTTTT. The chain combines TRBV6-4 with TRBJ2-2, with D perhaps TRBD1 (5 bases). Trimming removed 6 bases from V and 1 base from J, with 6 bases in between. The germline CDR1 and CDR2 sequences are MRHNA and SNTAGT. This CDR3 is built from 13 residues.

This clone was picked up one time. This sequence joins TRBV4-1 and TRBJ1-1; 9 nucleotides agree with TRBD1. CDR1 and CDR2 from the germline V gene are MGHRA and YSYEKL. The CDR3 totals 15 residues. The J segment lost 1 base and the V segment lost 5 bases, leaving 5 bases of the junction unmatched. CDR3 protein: CASSARGQGNTEAFF. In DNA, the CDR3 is TGCGCCAGCAGCGCCAGGGGACAGGGGAACACTGAAGCTTTCTTT.

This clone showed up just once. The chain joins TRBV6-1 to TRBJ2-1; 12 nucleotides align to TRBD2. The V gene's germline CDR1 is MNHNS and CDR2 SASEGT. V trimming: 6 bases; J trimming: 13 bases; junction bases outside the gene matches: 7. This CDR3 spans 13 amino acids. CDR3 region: CASRPGTSGLQFF. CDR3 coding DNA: TGTGCCAGCAGGCCAGGGACTAGCGGGCTACAGTTCTTC.

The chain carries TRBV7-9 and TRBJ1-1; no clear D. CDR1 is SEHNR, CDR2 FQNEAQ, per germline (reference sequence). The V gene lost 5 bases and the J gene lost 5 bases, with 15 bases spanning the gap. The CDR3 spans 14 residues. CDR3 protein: CASSPAPGTTEAFF. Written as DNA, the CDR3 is TGTGCCAGCAGCCCCGCTCCCGGTACGACTGAAGCTTTCTTT.

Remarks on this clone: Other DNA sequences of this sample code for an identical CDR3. The CDR3 DNA reads TGCGCCAGCAGCTTGGACAGCCTGAACACTGAAGCTTTCTTT. Encoded protein: CASSLDSLNTEAFF. The gene calls are TRBV5-1 and TRBJ1-1; D is uncertain. V shed 0 bases and J shed 0 bases, with 6 bases lying between them. This CDR3 region has 14 residues. The germline V gene encodes CDR1 SGHRS and CDR2 YFSETQ.

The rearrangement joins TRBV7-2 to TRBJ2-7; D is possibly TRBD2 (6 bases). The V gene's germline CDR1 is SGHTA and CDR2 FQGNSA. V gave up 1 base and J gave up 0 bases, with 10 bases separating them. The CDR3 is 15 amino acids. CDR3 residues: CASSLVGTVSYEQYF. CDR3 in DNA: TGTGCCAGCAGCTTAGTGGGGACTGTCTCCTACGAGCAGTACTTC.

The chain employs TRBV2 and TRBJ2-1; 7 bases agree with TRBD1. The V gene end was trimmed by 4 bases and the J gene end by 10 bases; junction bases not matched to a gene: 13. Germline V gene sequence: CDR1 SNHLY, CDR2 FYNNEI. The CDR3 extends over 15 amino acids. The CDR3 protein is CASSGGQSLIYEQFF. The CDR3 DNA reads TGTGCCAGCAGTGGGGGACAGTCTCTCATTTACGAGCAGTTCTTC.

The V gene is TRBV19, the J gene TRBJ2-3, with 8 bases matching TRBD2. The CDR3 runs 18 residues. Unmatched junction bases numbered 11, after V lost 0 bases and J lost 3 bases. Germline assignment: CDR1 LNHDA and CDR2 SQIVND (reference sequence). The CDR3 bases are TGTGCCAGTAGTATAGAGGGGGGTAGCGGGACTGTAACAGATACGCAGTATTTT. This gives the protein CASSIEGGSGTVTDTQYF.

CDR3 coding DNA: TGCGCCAGCAGCGCAACTAGCGGGGACTACTACGAGCAGTACTTC. The encoded protein is CASSATSGDYYEQYF. V gene TRBV5-1 combines with J gene TRBJ2-7; 10 bases map to TRBD2. This CDR3 contains 15 residues. Germline V gene data show CDR1 as SGHRS and CDR2 as YFSETQ. Losses at the gene ends were 4 bases for V and 3 bases for J; bases not matched to a gene: 7.

The CDR3, as DNA: TGTGCCACCACCGGGACAGGGTCGCCCGGGGAGCTGTTTTTT. This sequence encodes CATTGTGSPGELFF. The chain recombines TRBV15 with TRBJ2-2; the match to TRBD1 covers 9 bases. This CDR3 is 14 amino acids long. The V and J ends lost 7 bases and 6 bases, in that order; junction bases with no gene match: 6. Germline V gene sequence: CDR1 LNHNV, CDR2 YYDKDF (reference sequence).

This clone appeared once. DNA for the CDR3: TGTGCCAGCAGCTTAGGACAGCAAGAGACCCAGTACTTC. Translation gives CASSLGQQETQYF. The chain links TRBV5-8 to TRBJ2-5, with D perhaps TRBD1 (6 bases). Germline CDR1 reads SGHTS; CDR2 reads YDEGEE. V lost 2 bases, J lost 2 bases, and 7 bases lay in between. The CDR3 totals 13 residues.

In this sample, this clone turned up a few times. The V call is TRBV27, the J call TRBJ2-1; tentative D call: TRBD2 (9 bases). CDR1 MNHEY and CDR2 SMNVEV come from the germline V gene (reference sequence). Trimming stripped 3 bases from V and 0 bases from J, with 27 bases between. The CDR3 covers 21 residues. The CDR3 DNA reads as TGTGCCAGCAGTTTCCCCCGAGGACAGGGTTTTAGCGGGAGCTCCTACAATGAGCAGTTCTTC. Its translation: CASSFPRGQGFSGSSYNEQFF.

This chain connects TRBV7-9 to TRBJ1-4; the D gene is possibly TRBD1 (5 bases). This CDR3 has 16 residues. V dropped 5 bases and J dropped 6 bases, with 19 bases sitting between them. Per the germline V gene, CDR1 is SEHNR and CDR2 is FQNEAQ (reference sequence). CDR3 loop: CASSHAGFRVDEKLFF. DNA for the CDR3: TGTGCCAGCAGCCACGCGGGGTTCAGGGTGGATGAAAAACTGTTTTTT.

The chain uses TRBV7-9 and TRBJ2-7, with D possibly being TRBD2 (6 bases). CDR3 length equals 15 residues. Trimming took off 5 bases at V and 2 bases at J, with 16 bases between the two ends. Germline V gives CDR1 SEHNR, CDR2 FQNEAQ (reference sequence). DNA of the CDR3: TGTGCCAGCAGCCAAAGACCCGGGAGCCCCTACGAGCAGTACTTC. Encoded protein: CASSQRPGSPYEQYF.

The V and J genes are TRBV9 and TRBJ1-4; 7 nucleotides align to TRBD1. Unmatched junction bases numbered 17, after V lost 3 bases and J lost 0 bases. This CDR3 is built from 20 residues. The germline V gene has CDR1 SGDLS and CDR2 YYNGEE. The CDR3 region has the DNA TGTGCCAGCAGCGCCGACAGGGAACGGAACGTAATTGCAACTAATGAAAAACTGTTTTTT. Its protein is CASSADRERNVIATNEKLFF.

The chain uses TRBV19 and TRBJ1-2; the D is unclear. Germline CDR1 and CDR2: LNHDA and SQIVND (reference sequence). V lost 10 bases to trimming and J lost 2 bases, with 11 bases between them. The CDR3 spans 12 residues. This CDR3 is CATAPVNYGYTF. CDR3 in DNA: TGTGCCACCGCTCCAGTAAACTATGGCTACACCTTC.

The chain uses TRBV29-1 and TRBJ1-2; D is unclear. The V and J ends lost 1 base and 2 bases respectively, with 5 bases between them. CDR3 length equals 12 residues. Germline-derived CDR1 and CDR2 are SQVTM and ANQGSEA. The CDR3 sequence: CSVEGRNYGYTF. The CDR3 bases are TGCAGCGTTGAAGGGAGGAACTATGGCTACACCTTC.

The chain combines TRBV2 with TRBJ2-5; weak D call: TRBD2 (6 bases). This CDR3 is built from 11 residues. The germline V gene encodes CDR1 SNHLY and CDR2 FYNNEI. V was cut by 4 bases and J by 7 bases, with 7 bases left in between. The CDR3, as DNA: TGTGCCAGCAGTGGGGAGGTGACCCAGTACTTC. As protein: CASSGEVTQYF.

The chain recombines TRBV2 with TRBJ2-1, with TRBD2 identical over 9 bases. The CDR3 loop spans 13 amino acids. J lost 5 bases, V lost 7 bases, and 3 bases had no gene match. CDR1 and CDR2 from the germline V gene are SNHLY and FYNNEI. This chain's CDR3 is CASKLAGDNEQFF. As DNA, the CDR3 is TGTGCCAGCAAGTTAGCGGGAGACAATGAGCAGTTCTTC.

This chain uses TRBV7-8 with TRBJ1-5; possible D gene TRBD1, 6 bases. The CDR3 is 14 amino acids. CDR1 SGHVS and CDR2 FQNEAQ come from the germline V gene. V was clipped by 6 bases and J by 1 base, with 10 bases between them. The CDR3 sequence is CASRLTGSNQPQHF. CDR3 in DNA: TGTGCCAGCAGACTCACAGGGAGCAATCAGCCCCAGCATTTT.

The CDR3 sequence: CASSLGGSLNQPQHF. CDR3 bases: TGTGCCAGCAGCTTGGGAGGGAGTTTGAATCAGCCCCAGCATTTT. The rearrangement uses TRBV5-6 and TRBJ1-5; D unresolved. The CDR3 consists of 15 residues. Germline CDR1 SGHDT, CDR2 YYEEEE. V was cut by 0 bases and J by 4 bases, with 11 bases left in between.